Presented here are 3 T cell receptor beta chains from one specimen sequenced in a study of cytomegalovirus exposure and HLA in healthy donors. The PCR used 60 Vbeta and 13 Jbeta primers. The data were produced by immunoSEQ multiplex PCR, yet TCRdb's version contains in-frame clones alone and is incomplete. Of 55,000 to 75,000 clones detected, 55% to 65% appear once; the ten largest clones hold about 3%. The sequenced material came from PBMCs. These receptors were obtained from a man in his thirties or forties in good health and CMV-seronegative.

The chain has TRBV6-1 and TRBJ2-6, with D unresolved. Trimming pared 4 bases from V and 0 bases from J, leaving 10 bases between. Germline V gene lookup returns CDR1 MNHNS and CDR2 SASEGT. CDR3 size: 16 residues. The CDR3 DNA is TGTGCCAGCAGTGTCCCGGTACGCTCTGGGGCCAACGTCCTGACTTTC. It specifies CASSVPVRSGANVLTF.

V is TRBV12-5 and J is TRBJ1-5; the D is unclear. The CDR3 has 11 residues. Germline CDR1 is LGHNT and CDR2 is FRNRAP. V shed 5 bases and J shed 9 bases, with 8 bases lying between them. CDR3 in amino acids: CASGIDRPQHF. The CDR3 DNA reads TGTGCTAGTGGTATAGATCGGCCCCAGCATTTT.

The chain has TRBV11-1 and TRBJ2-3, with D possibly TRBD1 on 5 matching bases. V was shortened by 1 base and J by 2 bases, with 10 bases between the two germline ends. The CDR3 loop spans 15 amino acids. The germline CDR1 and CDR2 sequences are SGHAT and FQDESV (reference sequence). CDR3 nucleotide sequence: TGTGCCAGCAGCTTAGAAGGGGCCGTCACAGATACGCAGTATTTT. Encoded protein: CASSLEGAVTDTQYF. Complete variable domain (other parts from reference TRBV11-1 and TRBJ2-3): EAEVAQSPRYKITEKSQAVAFWCDPISGHATLYWYRQILGQGPELLVQFQDESVVDDSQLPKDRFSAERLKGVDSTLKIQPAELGDSAMYLCASSLEGAVTDTQYFGPGTRLTVL.